The entry below gives a single T cell receptor beta chain sequence along with its context. The source of the sample is a study of patients and donors after allogeneic stem cell transplantation. One entry per CDR3 protein, called by TCRdb with MiXCR from the RT-PCR reads. The sample has 70,000 to 85,000 distinct CDR3 sequences, 26% seen once. There are 15 residues in the CDR3. CDR1 is MGHDK and CDR2 is SYGVNS in the germline V gene. V was pared by 5 bases and J by 4 bases, with 9 bases of the junction left unmatched. This TCR derives from a human donor who was either an allogeneic HSCT recipient or a stem cell or donor lymphocyte infusion donor (not recorded which). It is not recorded whose cells these are; they may come from a transplant donor. The rearrangement joins TRBV25-1 to TRBJ2-5, with 8 bases aligning to TRBD2. Sequencing was carried out using blood, either unsorted or a sorted T cell fraction (not recorded which). The DNA for the CDR3 is TGTGCCAGCAGTCGAGGTGCGGGGGGCTTAGAGACCCAGTACTTC. It codes for CASSRGAGGLETQYF.